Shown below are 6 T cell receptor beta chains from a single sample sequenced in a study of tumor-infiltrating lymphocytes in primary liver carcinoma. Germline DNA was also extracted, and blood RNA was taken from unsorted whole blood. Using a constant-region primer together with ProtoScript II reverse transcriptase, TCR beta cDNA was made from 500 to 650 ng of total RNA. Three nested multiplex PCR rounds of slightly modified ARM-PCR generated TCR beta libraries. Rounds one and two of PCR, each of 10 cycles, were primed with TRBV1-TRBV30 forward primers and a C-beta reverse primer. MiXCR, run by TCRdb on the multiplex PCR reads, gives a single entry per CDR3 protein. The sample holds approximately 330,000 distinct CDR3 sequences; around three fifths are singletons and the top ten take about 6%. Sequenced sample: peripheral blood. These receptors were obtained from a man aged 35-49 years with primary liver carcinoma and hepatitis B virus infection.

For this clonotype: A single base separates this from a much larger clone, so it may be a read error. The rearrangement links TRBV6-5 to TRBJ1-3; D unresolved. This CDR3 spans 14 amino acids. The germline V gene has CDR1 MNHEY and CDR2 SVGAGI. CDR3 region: CASSPIIDGYTIYF. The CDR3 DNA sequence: TGTGCCAGCAGCCCCATTATTGATGGATACACCATATATTTT.

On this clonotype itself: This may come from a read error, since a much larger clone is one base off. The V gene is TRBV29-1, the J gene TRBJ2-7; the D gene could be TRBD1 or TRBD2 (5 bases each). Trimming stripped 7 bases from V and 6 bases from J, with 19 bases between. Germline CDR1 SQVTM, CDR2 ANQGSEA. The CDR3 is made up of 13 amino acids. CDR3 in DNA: TGCAGCGCGTTCCAGGACATTGGAGGCGAGCAGTACTTC. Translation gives CSAFQDIGGEQYF.

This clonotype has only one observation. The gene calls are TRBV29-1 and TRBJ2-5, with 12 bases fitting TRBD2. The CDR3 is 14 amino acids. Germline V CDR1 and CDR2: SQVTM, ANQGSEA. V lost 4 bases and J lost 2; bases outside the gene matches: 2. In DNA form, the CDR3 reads TGCAGCGTTGGACTAGCGGGAGAGCAAGAGACCCAGTACTTC. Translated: CSVGLAGEQETQYF.

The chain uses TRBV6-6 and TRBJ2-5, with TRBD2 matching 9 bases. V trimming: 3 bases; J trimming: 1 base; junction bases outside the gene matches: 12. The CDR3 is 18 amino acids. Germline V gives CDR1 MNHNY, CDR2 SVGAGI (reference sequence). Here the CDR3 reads CASSYLQLSGRSQETQYF. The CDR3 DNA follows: TGTGCCAGCAGTTATCTCCAATTAAGCGGGAGGAGCCAAGAGACCCAGTACTTC.

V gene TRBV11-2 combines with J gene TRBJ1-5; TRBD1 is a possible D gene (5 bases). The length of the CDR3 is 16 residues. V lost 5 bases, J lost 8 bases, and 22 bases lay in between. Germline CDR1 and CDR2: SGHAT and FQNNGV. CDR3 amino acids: CASSLGTQISDEPQHF. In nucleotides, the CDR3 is TGTGCCAGCAGCCTTGGGACTCAGATTTCGGATGAGCCCCAGCATTTT.

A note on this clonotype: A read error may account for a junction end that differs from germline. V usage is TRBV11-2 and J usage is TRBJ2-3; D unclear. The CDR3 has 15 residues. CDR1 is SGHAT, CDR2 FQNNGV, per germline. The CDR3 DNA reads TGTACCAGCAGCTTGCTTGGTTTTGGAACAGATACGCAGTATTTT. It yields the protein CTSSLLGFGTDTQYF.